The 24 T cell receptor beta chains below were found in one sample sequenced in a study (dated by TCRdb to between 2015 and 2016). Library creation used 5' RACE. The sequencer listed for this sample is Illumina MiSeq. TCRdb passed the public sequencing reads through fastp at Q25 and MiXCR, retaining productive beta sequences. CDR3 protein sequences are deduplicated, and each keeps its most common genes and DNA. This sample comprises about 50,000 distinct CDR3 sequences, about 28% of them detected only once. About 2.2% of the sample is taken by the ten largest. The specimen sequenced was naive CD4+ T cells sorted from blood. In the paper's terms, the cell subset or site label means: naive CD4+ T cells, CD4+CD45RA+CD25-. These receptors all come from a female donor with breast cancer.

The V gene is TRBV7-9, the J gene TRBJ1-2, with D perhaps TRBD1 (6 bases). The V gene's germline CDR1 is SEHNR and CDR2 FQNEAQ (reference sequence). Trimming left V 5 bases short and J 4 bases short, with 14 bases between. The CDR3 spans 14 residues. The CDR3 spells CASSVTGKGYGYTF. The CDR3 DNA reads as TGTGCCAGCAGCGTGACAGGAAAAGGCTATGGCTACACCTTC.

The chain carries TRBV20-1 and TRBJ1-5; tentative D call: TRBD1 (6 bases). Trimming stripped 8 bases from V and 0 bases from J, with 17 bases between. Germline lookup yields CDR1 DFQATT and CDR2 SNEGSKA (reference sequence). The CDR3 length is 15 residues. The CDR3 sequence: CSSGETGYSNQPQHF. The CDR3 nucleotides are TGCAGTTCGGGCGAAACAGGGTATAGCAATCAGCCCCAGCATTTT.

This clonotype occurred a few times. This chain links TRBV28 with TRBJ2-7; no reliable D call. Germline loops: CDR1 MDHEN, CDR2 SYDVKM. The length of the CDR3 is 12 residues. Trimming stripped 3 bases from V and 6 bases from J, with 9 bases between. Here the CDR3 reads CASSLGLAEQYF. The CDR3 coding sequence is TGTGCCAGCAGTTTGGGGTTAGCCGAGCAGTACTTC.

The V and J genes are TRBV20-1 and TRBJ2-7; 7 nucleotides agree with TRBD2. J lost 0 bases, V lost 4 bases, and 3 bases had no gene match. The CDR3 length is 13 residues. Germline V CDR1 and CDR2: DFQATT, SNEGSKA (reference sequence). CDR3 sequence: CSAISSGSYEQYF. The DNA of the CDR3 is TGCAGTGCTATCTCTAGCGGCTCCTACGAGCAGTACTTC.

The table lists this clonotype with a few counts. The chain has TRBV6-1 and TRBJ2-5, with unresolved D. Trimming pared 2 bases from V and 2 bases from J, leaving 12 bases between. The CDR3 extends over 15 amino acids. CDR1 is MNHNS and CDR2 is SASEGT in the germline V gene. CDR3 in amino acids: CASSELIGSQETQYF. CDR3 nucleotides: TGTGCCAGCAGTGAATTGATCGGCAGTCAAGAGACCCAGTACTTC.

By proportion, this clonotype is medium-sized. This chain joins TRBV20-1 and TRBJ1-1; the D is unclear. CDR3 length equals 13 residues. Looked up from germline, CDR1 is DFQATT and CDR2 is SNEGSKA (reference sequence). CDR3 DNA sequence: TGCAGGGGGTGGACGGCAGCGAACACTGAAGCTTTCTTT. Residues: CRGWTAANTEAFF.

This clonotype has a single count. This may come from a read error, since a much larger clone is one base off. This sequence joins TRBV5-1 and TRBJ2-1, with TRBD1 matching over 7 bases. The germline V gene has CDR1 SGHRS and CDR2 YFSETQ. The CDR3 consists of 15 residues. As DNA, the CDR3 is TGCGCCGGCAGGAAAGGGGACAGTTCCTACAATGAGCAGTTCTTC. It codes for CAGRKGDSSYNEQFF.

The V call is TRBV20-1, the J call TRBJ2-3; D gene unclear. Germline assignment: CDR1 DFQATT and CDR2 SNEGSKA (reference sequence). V was clipped by 7 bases and J by 4 bases, with 12 bases between them. This CDR3 spans 12 amino acids. This CDR3 is CSGLQMADTQYF. Here the CDR3 DNA reads TGCAGTGGCCTGCAGATGGCAGATACGCAGTATTTT.

This clonotype rates as medium-sized. V usage is TRBV10-3 and J usage is TRBJ2-7; 8 bases agree with TRBD2. The J segment lost 6 bases and the V segment lost 5 bases, leaving 6 bases of the junction unmatched. The CDR3 has 13 residues. CDR1 is ENHRY, CDR2 SYGVKD, per germline. CDR3 nucleotides: TGTGCCATCAGTCCCTCGGGGGGGGTCGAGCAGTACTTC. It encodes CAISPSGGVEQYF.

The rearrangement joins TRBV9 to TRBJ2-3; the D gene could be TRBD1 or TRBD2 (5 bases each). Trimming took off 3 bases at V and 0 bases at J, with 14 bases between the two ends. Per germline, CDR1 SGDLS and CDR2 YYNGEE. The CDR3 is 16 amino acids. Here the CDR3 DNA reads TGTGCCAGCAGCGGGCTCCGGGGCCAGAGCACAGATACGCAGTATTTT. Translating gives CASSGLRGQSTDTQYF.

CDR3 DNA sequence: TGTGCCAGCACCGGTTCAGGCCAAGAGACCCAGTACTTC. Translation: CASTGSGQETQYF. The chain recombines TRBV25-1 with TRBJ2-5, with D uncertain. This CDR3 spans 13 amino acids. Germline V lookup: CDR1 MGHDK, CDR2 SYGVNS. Trimming took 7 bases from V and 1 from J, leaving 10 bases between them.

This clonotype was found a few times. V usage is TRBV20-1 and J usage is TRBJ2-7; TRBD2 agrees at 9 bases. The V gene's germline CDR1 is DFQATT and CDR2 SNEGSKA (reference sequence). Trimming removed 3 bases from V and 4 bases from J; junction bases left unmatched: 4. The CDR3 length is 13 residues. Written as DNA, the CDR3 is TGCAGTGCTAGTCTAGCGGGAAGGTACGAGCAGTACTTC. Translation: CSASLAGRYEQYF.

The chain carries TRBV5-6 and TRBJ1-5; TRBD1 is a possible D gene (6 bases). V lost 0 bases and J 4 bases, leaving 17 bases between the germline ends. Per germline, CDR1 SGHDT and CDR2 YYEEEE. This CDR3 has 17 residues. The CDR3, as DNA: TGTGCCAGCAGCTTGGGGGGGGCAGGATCCTATAATCAGCCCCAGCATTTT. Translation: CASSLGGAGSYNQPQHF.

This chain uses TRBV30 with TRBJ2-4; 9 bases fit TRBD1. Germline CDR1 and CDR2: GTSNPN and SVGIG (reference sequence). With 3 bases clipped from V and 8 bases from J, the junction kept 8 bases outside the gene matches. The CDR3 has 14 amino acids. CDR3 loop: CAWSKGQGRDIQYF. CDR3 coding DNA: TGTGCCTGGAGCAAAGGACAGGGGAGGGACATTCAGTACTTC. Full variable domain (outside the CDR3, taken from reference TRBV30 and TRBJ2-4): SQTIHQWPATLVQPVGSPLSLECTVEGTSNPNLYWYRQAAGRGLQLLFYSVGIGQISSEVPQNLSASRPQDRQFILSSKKLLLSDSGFYLCAWSKGQGRDIQYFGAGTRLSVL.

This clonotype was observed a few times. This rearrangement joins TRBV7-2 to TRBJ2-1; a weak D match, TRBD1 (6 bases). Germline assignment: CDR1 SGHTA and CDR2 FQGNSA. V was shortened by 5 bases and J by 2 bases, with 13 bases between the two germline ends. CDR3 length equals 15 residues. The CDR3 DNA reads as TGTGCCAGCAGCCGCGACAGGAGGCCCTACAATGAGCAGTTCTTC. Protein product: CASSRDRRPYNEQFF. The full variable domain, rest sourced from reference TRBV7-2 and TRBJ2-1, is GAGVSQSPSNKVTEKGKDVELRCDPISGHTALYWYRQSLGQGLEFLIYFQGNSAPDKSGLPSDRFSAERTGGSVSTLTIQRTQQEDSAVYLCASSRDRRPYNEQFFGPGTRLTVL.

V usage is TRBV2 and J usage is TRBJ2-1; D gene uncertain. Germline V CDR1 and CDR2: SNHLY, FYNNEI. The CDR3 runs 13 residues. V was shortened by 2 bases and J by 9 bases, with 11 bases between the two germline ends. The CDR3 nucleotides are TGTGCCAGCAGTGAATTAGAGGTGATTGAGCAGTTCTTC. It translates to CASSELEVIEQFF.

V is TRBV20-1 and J is TRBJ2-1, with a tentative D call TRBD1 (6 bases). This CDR3 comprises 16 residues. V gave up 0 bases and J gave up 0 bases, with 12 bases separating them. Germline loops: CDR1 DFQATT, CDR2 SNEGSKA (reference sequence). Here the CDR3 reads CSAREGGPSSYNEQFF. CDR3 in DNA: TGCAGTGCTAGAGAAGGGGGACCGAGCTCCTACAATGAGCAGTTCTTC.

This clonotype was observed many times. The CDR3 sequence is CATSRVQGVLKGYTF. The CDR3 DNA reads TGTGCCACCAGCAGAGTGCAGGGGGTCTTAAAGGGCTACACCTTC. This chain links TRBV15 with TRBJ1-2, with 7 bases fitting TRBD1. This CDR3 spans 15 amino acids. CDR1 and CDR2 from the germline V gene are LNHNV and YYDKDF (reference sequence). Trimming removed 1 base from V and 8 bases from J; junction bases left unmatched: 10.

CDR3 in amino acids: CASSTLLGPQETQYF. In DNA, the CDR3 is TGCGCCAGCAGCACCCTGTTAGGGCCACAAGAGACCCAGTACTTC. This rearrangement joins TRBV5-1 to TRBJ2-5; D is unresolved. Trimming removed 4 bases at V and 2 bases at J, with 15 bases between. This CDR3 spans 15 amino acids. The germline gives CDR1 SGHRS, CDR2 YFSETQ.

The table lists this clonotype with a few counts. Being one base from a much bigger clone, this may be a read error. This sequence joins TRBV7-9 and TRBJ2-6; D ambiguous. The CDR3 has 16 amino acids. Germline V gives CDR1 SEHNR, CDR2 FQNEAQ (reference sequence). Written as DNA, the CDR3 is TGTGCCAGCGGCTTTGAGTCCGAAACTGGGGCCAACGTCCTGACTTTC. Its protein is CASGFESETGANVLTF.

At least ten counts were recorded for this clonotype. The CDR3 bases are TGCAGCGTTGCACGGGTAGCGGGAGACAATGAGCAGTTCTTC. This gives the protein CSVARVAGDNEQFF. The chain recombines TRBV29-1 with TRBJ2-1; 9 bases line up with TRBD2. CDR1 is SQVTM and CDR2 is ANQGSEA in the germline V gene. This CDR3 region has 14 residues. Trimming cost V 4 bases and J 5 bases; bases outside gene matches: 6.

The rearrangement links TRBV7-2 to TRBJ1-1; D gene ambiguous. The length of the CDR3 is 13 residues. The germline CDR1 and CDR2 sequences are SGHTA and FQGNSA. V dropped 5 bases and J dropped 11 bases, with 18 bases sitting between them. The CDR3 coding sequence is TGTGCCAGCAGCGAGAGGTCAGCGCAGAGGGCTTTCTTT. This translates into CASSERSAQRAFF.

The genes are TRBV6-5 and TRBJ2-7; TRBD1 might be the D (6 bases). The CDR3 runs to 15 residues. The V end lost 8 bases, the J end lost 5 bases, and 22 bases lay between the germline ends. Per the germline V gene, CDR1 is MNHEY and CDR2 is SVGAGI. CDR3 DNA: TGTGCCAGCCGATCCTATAGGACAGAATCCCACGAGCAGTACTTC. Translated: CASRSYRTESHEQYF.

This clonotype has more than one count but fewer than ten. The chain couples TRBV10-3 to TRBJ2-3, with TRBD2 matching 14 bases. Germline CDR1 is ENHRY and CDR2 is SYGVKD. V shed 0 bases, J shed 8 bases, and the junction held 4 bases outside the gene matches. This CDR3 has 16 residues. The CDR3 DNA reads as TGTGCCATCAGTGAGTCGGGACTAGCGGGGGCTGGTACGCAGTATTTT. It yields the protein CAISESGLAGAGTQYF.